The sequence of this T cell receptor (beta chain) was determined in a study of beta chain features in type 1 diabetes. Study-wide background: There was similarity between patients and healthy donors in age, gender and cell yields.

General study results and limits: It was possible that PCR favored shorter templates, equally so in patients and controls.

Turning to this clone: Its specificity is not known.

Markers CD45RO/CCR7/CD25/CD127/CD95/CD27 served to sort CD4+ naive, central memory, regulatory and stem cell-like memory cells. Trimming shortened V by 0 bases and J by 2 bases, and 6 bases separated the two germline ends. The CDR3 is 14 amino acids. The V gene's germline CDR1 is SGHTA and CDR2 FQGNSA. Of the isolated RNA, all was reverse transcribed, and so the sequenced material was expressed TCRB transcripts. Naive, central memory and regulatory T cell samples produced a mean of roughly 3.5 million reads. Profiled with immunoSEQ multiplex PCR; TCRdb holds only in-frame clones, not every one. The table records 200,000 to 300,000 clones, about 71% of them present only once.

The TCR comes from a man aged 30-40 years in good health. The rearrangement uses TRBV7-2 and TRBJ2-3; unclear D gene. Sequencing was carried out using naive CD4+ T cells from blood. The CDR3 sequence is CASSLALPTDTQYF. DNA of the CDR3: TGTGCCAGCAGCTTAGCGCTTCCCACAGATACGCAGTATTTT.